Listed below are T cell receptor beta chains from one sample, sequenced in a study of blood T cell repertoires in COVID-19. Clones were read by immunoSEQ multiplex PCR, and TCRdb kept only the in-frame ones, dropping some. The sample records roughly 56,000 clones, around 88% being singletons. Sequencing was performed on peripheral blood. These receptors originate from a human donor in a cohort sampled during active COVID-19. CDR3s include the opening cysteine and the closing phenylalanine or tryptophan. Fields, in order: J gene, clone size, D gene, V gene, CDR3 DNA, CDR3 protein. The D gene is left open where the match is weak. Clone size, where shown, is once, few, many, or a class for clones that have expanded.

j_gene: TRBJ1-5
abundance: -
d_gene: TRBD1
v_gene: TRBV5-5
CDR3nt: TGTGCCAGCAGCTCACAGGGGGCCCTTCAGCCCCAGCATTTT
CDR3aa: CASSSQGALQPQHF

j_gene: TRBJ1-6
abundance: few
d_gene: -
v_gene: TRBV28
CDR3nt: TGTGCCAGCAGTTTATGGAAAGAACTAACACCCCTCCACTTT
CDR3aa: CASSLWKELTPLHF

j_gene: TRBJ2-1
abundance: -
d_gene: -
v_gene: TRBV30
CDR3nt: TGTGCCTGGGGGGAGAGAACGGGAGCCAATGAGCAGTTCTTC
CDR3aa: CAWGERTGANEQFF

j_gene: TRBJ2-4
abundance: -
d_gene: -
v_gene: TRBV2
CDR3nt: TGTGCCAGCAGTGGAGAACGAGAAAACATTCAGTACTTC
CDR3aa: CASSGERENIQYF

j_gene: TRBJ1-2
abundance: -
d_gene: -
v_gene: TRBV3-1/TRBV3-2
CDR3nt: TGTGCCAGCAGCCAGGCCAAAATTAACTATGGCTACACCTTC
CDR3aa: CASSQAKINYGYTF

j_gene: TRBJ2-1
abundance: -
d_gene: TRBD2
v_gene: TRBV6-5
CDR3nt: TGTGCCACCGGACTAGTGAGCTCCTACAATGAGCAGTTCTTC
CDR3aa: CATGLVSSYNEQFF

j_gene: TRBJ2-1
abundance: -
d_gene: TRBD1
v_gene: TRBV19
CDR3nt: TGTGCCAGTAGTATAGGGACAGGGTTTAAGGAGCAGTTCTTC
CDR3aa: CASSIGTGFKEQFF

j_gene: TRBJ2-7
abundance: -
d_gene: -
v_gene: TRBV27
CDR3nt: TGTGCCAGCAGTTTACCGGGGACTCTGCAACGGAACGAGCAGTACTTC
CDR3aa: CASSLPGTLQRNEQYF

j_gene: TRBJ2-1
abundance: once
d_gene: TRBD1
v_gene: TRBV30
CDR3nt: TGTGCCTGGAGTCTAAGGACAGGGGTTTTGGATGAGCAGTTCTTC
CDR3aa: CAWSLRTGVLDEQFF

j_gene: TRBJ1-1
abundance: -
d_gene: TRBD1
v_gene: TRBV5-4
CDR3nt: TGTGCCAGCAGCGGAGGGGGCGTGGACACTGAAGCTTTCTTT
CDR3aa: CASSGGGVDTEAFF

j_gene: TRBJ2-7
abundance: -
d_gene: -
v_gene: TRBV5-1
CDR3nt: TGCGCCAGCAGCTTGGAACACATTCCCTACGAGCAGTACTTC
CDR3aa: CASSLEHIPYEQYF

j_gene: TRBJ1-5
abundance: once
d_gene: -
v_gene: TRBV10-2
CDR3nt: TGCGCCAGCAGCTGGACAGAGTATCAGCCCCAGCATTTT
CDR3aa: CASSWTEYQPQHF

j_gene: TRBJ1-2
abundance: -
d_gene: -
v_gene: TRBV19
CDR3nt: TGTGCCAGTAGTAAGACTCCCCCGGGGAATGGCTACACCTTC
CDR3aa: CASSKTPPGNGYTF

j_gene: TRBJ2-3
abundance: -
d_gene: -
v_gene: TRBV7-3
CDR3nt: TGTGCCAGCAGCTTAAGGGGGGGCAGGGCCCGCACAGATACGCAGTATTTT
CDR3aa: CASSLRGGRARTDTQYF

j_gene: TRBJ2-4
abundance: -
d_gene: -
v_gene: TRBV7-2
CDR3nt: TGTGCCAGCAGCTTAGAATTCGGGGGAGCCAAAAACATTCAGTACTTC
CDR3aa: CASSLEFGGAKNIQYF

j_gene: TRBJ2-3
abundance: once
d_gene: TRBD1
v_gene: TRBV11-3
CDR3nt: TGTGCCACCACACCGCGGGGACAGGACACAGATACGCAGTATTTT
CDR3aa: CATTPRGQDTDTQYF

j_gene: TRBJ1-1
abundance: -
d_gene: TRBD1
v_gene: TRBV19
CDR3nt: TGTGCCAGCTATTACAGGGGATTGAACACTGAAGCTTTCTTT
CDR3aa: CASYYRGLNTEAFF

j_gene: TRBJ1-5
abundance: once
d_gene: -
v_gene: TRBV18
CDR3nt: TGTGCCAGCTCACCCCGAGGCGTCAACAATCAGCCCCAGCATTTT
CDR3aa: CASSPRGVNNQPQHF

j_gene: TRBJ2-7
abundance: -
d_gene: TRBD2
v_gene: TRBV7-8
CDR3nt: TGTGCCAGCAGCTTAAGACTAGCGGAGACCTACGAGCAGTACTTC
CDR3aa: CASSLRLAETYEQYF

j_gene: TRBJ2-3
abundance: -
d_gene: -
v_gene: TRBV20-1
CDR3nt: TGCAGTCCCAGACAGGCCGATACGCAGTATTTT
CDR3aa: CSPRQADTQYF

j_gene: TRBJ2-1
abundance: -
d_gene: TRBD2
v_gene: TRBV28
CDR3nt: TGTGCCAGCAGTTATCGAGTAGCGGGAGTTCTCTACAATGAGCAGTTCTTC
CDR3aa: CASSYRVAGVLYNEQFF

j_gene: TRBJ1-1
abundance: -
d_gene: -
v_gene: TRBV4-1
CDR3nt: TGCGCCAGCAGCCAAGTATGGCGGGACGAAGCTTTCTTT
CDR3aa: CASSQVWRDEAFF

j_gene: TRBJ2-2
abundance: -
d_gene: -
v_gene: TRBV15
CDR3nt: TGTGCCACCAGCAGAGGACTAGGCGTGGGCACCGGGGAGCTGTTTTTT
CDR3aa: CATSRGLGVGTGELFF

j_gene: TRBJ2-7
abundance: once
d_gene: TRBD2
v_gene: TRBV2
CDR3nt: TGTGCCAGCAGGAGACTAGCGGGGGCCTACGAGCAGTACTTC
CDR3aa: CASRRLAGAYEQYF

j_gene: TRBJ2-1
abundance: -
d_gene: TRBD2
v_gene: TRBV5-1
CDR3nt: TGCGCCAGCAGCTTTACAGCTAGCGGGAGTCTTGAGCAGTTCTTC
CDR3aa: CASSFTASGSLEQFF

j_gene: TRBJ1-1
abundance: -
d_gene: -
v_gene: TRBV5-1
CDR3nt: TGCGCCAGCAGCTTGGGAGACACTGAAGCTTTCTTT
CDR3aa: CASSLGDTEAFF

j_gene: TRBJ1-1
abundance: -
d_gene: -
v_gene: TRBV11-3
CDR3nt: TGTGCCAGCACAGGGTGGAACACTGAAGCTTTCTTT
CDR3aa: CASTGWNTEAFF

j_gene: TRBJ1-4
abundance: -
d_gene: -
v_gene: TRBV7-9
CDR3nt: TGTGCCAGCAGCTTAGATATAGATGAAAAACTGTTTTTT
CDR3aa: CASSLDIDEKLFF

j_gene: TRBJ2-7
abundance: -
d_gene: -
v_gene: TRBV4-3
CDR3nt: TGCGCCAGCAGCCAATCAGGGGCCTACGAGCAGTACTTC
CDR3aa: CASSQSGAYEQYF

j_gene: TRBJ2-3
abundance: -
d_gene: TRBD1
v_gene: TRBV5-1
CDR3nt: TGCGCCAGCAAAAATATAGTTCAGGACAGGGACCGGGATACGCAGTATTTT
CDR3aa: CASKNIVQDRDRDTQYF

j_gene: TRBJ2-3
abundance: -
d_gene: -
v_gene: TRBV19
CDR3nt: TGTGCCAGTAGCACTCTAGAAGAAGATACGCAGTATTTT
CDR3aa: CASSTLEEDTQYF

j_gene: TRBJ2-1
abundance: -
d_gene: TRBD2
v_gene: TRBV6-2/TRBV6-3
CDR3nt: TGTGCCAGCAGTTACTCAAAGACTAGCGGCAATGAGCAGTTCTTC
CDR3aa: CASSYSKTSGNEQFF

j_gene: TRBJ2-7
abundance: -
d_gene: -
v_gene: TRBV27
CDR3nt: TGTGCCAGCAGTCTCCCAGGGCTCGACGAGCAGTACTTC
CDR3aa: CASSLPGLDEQYF

j_gene: TRBJ2-7
abundance: -
d_gene: -
v_gene: TRBV28
CDR3nt: TGTGCCAGCCAGGAAGGTGTCTCCGAGCAGTACTTC
CDR3aa: CASQEGVSEQYF

j_gene: TRBJ2-1
abundance: -
d_gene: TRBD1
v_gene: TRBV18
CDR3nt: TGTGCCAGCTCACCACGAAGGGGGCTAGACAGCGATGAGCAGTTCTTC
CDR3aa: CASSPRRGLDSDEQFF

j_gene: TRBJ2-5
abundance: -
d_gene: TRBD2
v_gene: TRBV5-4
CDR3nt: TGTGCCAGCAGCGACCCGACTAGCGGGAGAAAAGAGACCCAGTACTTC
CDR3aa: CASSDPTSGRKETQYF

j_gene: TRBJ2-7
abundance: -
d_gene: TRBD1
v_gene: TRBV28
CDR3nt: TGTGCCAGCAAGTACGACAGGGTTTTCTACGAGCAGTACTTC
CDR3aa: CASKYDRVFYEQYF

j_gene: TRBJ2-2
abundance: -
d_gene: TRBD1
v_gene: TRBV27
CDR3nt: TGTGCCAGCAGCCGGGACAGGGGGCCCACCGGGGAGCTGTTTTTT
CDR3aa: CASSRDRGPTGELFF

j_gene: TRBJ2-7
abundance: -
d_gene: -
v_gene: TRBV4-1
CDR3nt: TGCGCCAGCAGCCAAAATAGCGGCTACGAGCAGTACTTC
CDR3aa: CASSQNSGYEQYF

j_gene: TRBJ1-2
abundance: -
d_gene: -
v_gene: TRBV29-1
CDR3nt: TGCAGCGTTGCCAGGGACAAGGCATATGGCTACACCTTC
CDR3aa: CSVARDKAYGYTF